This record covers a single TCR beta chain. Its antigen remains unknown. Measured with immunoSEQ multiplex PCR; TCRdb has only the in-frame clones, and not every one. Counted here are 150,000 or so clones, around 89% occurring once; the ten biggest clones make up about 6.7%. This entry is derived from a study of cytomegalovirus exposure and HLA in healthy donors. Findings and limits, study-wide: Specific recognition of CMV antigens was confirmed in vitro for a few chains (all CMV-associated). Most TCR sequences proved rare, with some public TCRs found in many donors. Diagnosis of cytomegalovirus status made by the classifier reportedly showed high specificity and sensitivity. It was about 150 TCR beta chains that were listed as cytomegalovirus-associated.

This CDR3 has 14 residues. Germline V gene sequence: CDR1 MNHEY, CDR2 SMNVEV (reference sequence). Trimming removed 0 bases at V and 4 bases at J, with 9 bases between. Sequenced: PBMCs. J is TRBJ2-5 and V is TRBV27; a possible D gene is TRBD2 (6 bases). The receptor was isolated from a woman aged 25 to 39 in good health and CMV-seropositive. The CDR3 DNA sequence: TGTGCCAGCAGTTTATCGACTAGGGGAGAGACCCAGTACTTC. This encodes CASSLSTRGETQYF.